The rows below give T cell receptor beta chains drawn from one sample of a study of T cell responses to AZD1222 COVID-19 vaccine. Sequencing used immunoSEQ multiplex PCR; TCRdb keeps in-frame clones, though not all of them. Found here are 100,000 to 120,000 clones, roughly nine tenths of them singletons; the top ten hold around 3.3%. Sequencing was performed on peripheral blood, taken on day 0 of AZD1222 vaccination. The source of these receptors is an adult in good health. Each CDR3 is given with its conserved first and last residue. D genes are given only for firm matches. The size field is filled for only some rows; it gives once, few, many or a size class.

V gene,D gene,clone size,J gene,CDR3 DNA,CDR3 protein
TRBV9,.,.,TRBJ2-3,TGTGCCAGCGGCGGACCCGCTAGCACAGATACGCAGTATTTT,CASGGPASTDTQYF
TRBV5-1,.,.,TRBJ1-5,TGCGCCAGCAGCCCAGACGGCAGCAATCAGCCCCAGCATTTT,CASSPDGSNQPQHF
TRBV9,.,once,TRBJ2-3,TGTGCCAGCAGCTATACTAGCATACCCACAGATACGCAGTATTTT,CASSYTSIPTDTQYF
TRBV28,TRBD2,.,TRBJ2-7,TGTGCCAGCATAACTAGCGGGGGGGCGCGGGAGCAGTACTTC,CASITSGGAREQYF
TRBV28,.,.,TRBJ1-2,TGTGCCAGCAGTATGGGGGGGGCTCGCTATGGCTACACCTTC,CASSMGGARYGYTF
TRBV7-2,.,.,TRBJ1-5,TGTGCCAGCAGCGAGGAGGGGCGGATCCCTAATCAGCCCCAGCATTTT,CASSEEGRIPNQPQHF
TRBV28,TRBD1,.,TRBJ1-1,TGTGCCGGGGGGGACAGGGTGCCCACTGAAGCTTTCTTT,CAGGDRVPTEAFF
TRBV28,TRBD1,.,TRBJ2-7,TGTGCCAGCAGTTCTCCGACAGGGGCCTACGAGCAGTACTTC,CASSSPTGAYEQYF
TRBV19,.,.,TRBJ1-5,TGTGCCAGTAGTATAGATCCCAGAATGAGCAATCAGCCCCAGCATTTT,CASSIDPRMSNQPQHF
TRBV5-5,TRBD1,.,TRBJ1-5,TGTGCCAGCAGCTTGTGGGACAGCCTTTATAGCAATCAGCCCCAGCATTTT,CASSLWDSLYSNQPQHF
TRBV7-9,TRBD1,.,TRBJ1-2,TGTGCCAGCAGCTTGAGTTCAGGGGGCGCGCACTATGGCTACACCTTC,CASSLSSGGAHYGYTF
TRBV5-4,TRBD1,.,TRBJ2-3,TGTGCCAGCAGCTACAGGGGAGGCACAGATACGCAGTATTTT,CASSYRGGTDTQYF
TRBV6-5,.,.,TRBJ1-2,TGTGCCAGCAGTTACTCAGGTCTCGGCGGTAGCTATGGCTACACCTTC,CASSYSGLGGSYGYTF
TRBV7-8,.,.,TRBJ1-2,TGTGCCAGCAGCTTAGGTAGGAGGGGAGCGCCCGATGGCTACACCTTC,CASSLGRRGAPDGYTF
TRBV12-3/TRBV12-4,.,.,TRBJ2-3,TGTGCCAGCAGGTTGGGATCTACCACGCAGTATTTT,CASRLGSTTQYF
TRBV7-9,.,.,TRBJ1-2,TGTGCCAGCAGCTTAGACGGGAACTATGGCTACACCTTC,CASSLDGNYGYTF
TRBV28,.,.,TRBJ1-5,TGTGCCAGCAGTTCTTTCCCGGACAGTAGCAATCAGCCCCAGCATTTT,CASSSFPDSSNQPQHF
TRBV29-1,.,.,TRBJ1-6,TGCAGCGTTGGGGACACCTATAATTCACCCCTCCACTTT,CSVGDTYNSPLHF
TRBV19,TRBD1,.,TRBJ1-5,TGTGCCAGTAGTATTTTTGAGACAGGGATCAATCAGCCCCAGCATTTT,CASSIFETGINQPQHF
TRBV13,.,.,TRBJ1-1,TGTGCCAGCAGCCAGGGAAGGCGGAACACTGAAGCTTTCTTT,CASSQGRRNTEAFF